This T cell receptor beta chain derives from a study of T cell responses to AZD1222 COVID-19 vaccine. The CDR3 contains 11 residues. CDR1 SGHRS and CDR2 YFSETQ come from the germline V gene. Trimming left V 4 bases short and J 5 bases short, with 6 bases between. As for this clone: Its specificity is unknown.

General study findings and limits: Females made up more of the donors, who were largely white British, and clonal diversity may have come out too low. Spike-specific TCR breadth and depth both grew after two AZD1222 doses.

Data came from immunoSEQ multiplex PCR; TCRdb stores just in-frame clones and leaves some out. Of 150,000 to 200,000 clones in the sample, 70% to 90% are singletons; the top ten hold around 5.8%. The rearrangement joins TRBV5-1 to TRBJ1-2; D might be TRBD1 (5 bases). The receptor was derived from an adult in good health. The sample here was peripheral blood, taken on day 0 of AZD1222 vaccination. For the CDR3, the DNA is TGCGCCAGCAGCGAGGGGTATGGCTACACCTTC. This translates into CASSEGYGYTF. The complete variable domain, with remaining parts taken from reference TRBV5-1 and TRBJ1-2, reads KAGVTQTPRYLIKTRGQQVTLSCSPISGHRSVSWYQQTPGQGLQFLFEYFSETQRNKGNFPGRFSGRQFSNSRSEMNVSTLELGDSALYLCASSEGYGYTFGSGTRLTVV.